The entry below gives a single T cell receptor (beta chain) sequence along with its context. These data originate in a study of T cell changes during pregnancy in multiple sclerosis. The CDR3 loop spans 15 amino acids. V shed 3 bases and J 2 bases; nucleotides not matched to a gene: 4. The V gene's germline CDR1 is SGHDT and CDR2 YYEEEE. Sequencing used immunoSEQ multiplex PCR; TCRdb keeps in-frame clones, though not all of them. Here the sample spans 55,000 to 70,000 clones, about 93% being singletons. V usage is TRBV5-6 and J usage is TRBJ1-5; the match to TRBD1 covers 8 bases. The clonotype originates from a female donor in good health, enrolled as a control in a pregnancy study. The sample here was peripheral blood, taken in the third trimester of pregnancy. The CDR3 sequence: CASSSATGGNQPQHF. The CDR3 nucleotides read TGTGCCAGCAGCTCCGCGACAGGGGGCAATCAGCCCCAGCATTTT.